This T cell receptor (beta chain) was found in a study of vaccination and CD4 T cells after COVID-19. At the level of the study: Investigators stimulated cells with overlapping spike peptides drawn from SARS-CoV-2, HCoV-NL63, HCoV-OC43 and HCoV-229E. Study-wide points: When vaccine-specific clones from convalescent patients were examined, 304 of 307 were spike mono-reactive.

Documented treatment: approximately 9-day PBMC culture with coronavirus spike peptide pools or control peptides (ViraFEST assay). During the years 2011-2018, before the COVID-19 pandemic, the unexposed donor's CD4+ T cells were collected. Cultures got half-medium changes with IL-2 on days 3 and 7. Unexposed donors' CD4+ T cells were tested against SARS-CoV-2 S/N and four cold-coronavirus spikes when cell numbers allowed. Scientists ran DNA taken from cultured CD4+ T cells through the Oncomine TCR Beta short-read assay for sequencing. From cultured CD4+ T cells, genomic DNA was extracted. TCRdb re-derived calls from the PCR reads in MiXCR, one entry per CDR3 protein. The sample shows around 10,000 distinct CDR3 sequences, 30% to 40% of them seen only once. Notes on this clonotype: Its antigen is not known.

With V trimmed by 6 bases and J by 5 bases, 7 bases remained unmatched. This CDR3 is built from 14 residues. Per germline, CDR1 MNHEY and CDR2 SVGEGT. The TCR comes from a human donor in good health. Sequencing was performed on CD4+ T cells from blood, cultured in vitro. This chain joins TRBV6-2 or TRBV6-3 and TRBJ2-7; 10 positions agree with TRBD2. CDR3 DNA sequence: TGTGCCAGCAGGATAAGCGGGAGGGAAAACGAGCAGTACTTC. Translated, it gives CASRISGRENEQYF.